This note documents a single TCR beta chain sequence. In the source study's methods: Reference gene primer amplification gave nucleated cell count estimates. Sequencing used immunoSEQ multiplex PCR; TCRdb keeps in-frame clones, though not all of them. The V and J calls and clone size are taken from that table; D and trimming were inferred from the DNA. This sample has under 200,000 clones; approximately 79% occur once, and the top ten carry 15% to 20%. This CDR3 has 15 residues. The germline V gene has CDR1 SGHTA and CDR2 FQGNSA. The V gene end was trimmed by 1 base and the J gene end by 2 bases; junction bases not matched to a gene: 2. The data belong to a study of blood T cell repertoires in COVID-19. Study information: From T cells, B-cell-depleted T cells, or PBMCs came the material, which was cDNA or gDNA.

The sequenced sample consisted of peripheral blood. The chain links TRBV7-2 to TRBJ2-7, with 10 bases lining up with TRBD2. This sequence was found in a man aged 60 to 69 with active or convalescent COVID-19. CDR3 nucleotide sequence: TGTGCCAGCAGCTTAGAAGCGGGAGGGGCCTACGAGCAGTACTTC. Protein: CASSLEAGGAYEQYF.